The rows below give T cell receptor beta chains drawn from one sample of a study of cytomegalovirus exposure and HLA in healthy donors. The assay was immunoSEQ multiplex PCR, and TCRdb's table has in-frame clones only and misses some. The profile shows around 90,000 clones, roughly nine tenths of them singletons. Sequences were obtained from PBMCs. These receptors were collected from a man aged 25 to 45 in good health and CMV-seropositive. Both conserved end residues are part of each CDR3. D genes are given only for firm matches. Only some rows state a clone size, as once, few, many or a class for expanded clones.

d_call,clone_size,j_call,v_call,cdr3_aa,cdr3_nt
TRBD1,-,TRBJ1-1,TRBV10-3,CATRDRVDTEAFF,TGTGCCACTCGGGACAGGGTAGACACTGAAGCTTTCTTT
-,-,TRBJ1-2,TRBV28,CASIGRSYGYGYTF,TGTGCCAGCATCGGCAGGTCGTATGGGTATGGCTACACCTTC
-,-,TRBJ2-5,TRBV9,CASNPGLAFRETQYF,TGTGCCAGCAATCCGGGACTGGCGTTCCGGGAGACCCAGTACTTC
-,once,TRBJ1-3,TRBV15,CATSRDTTPGNTIYF,TGTGCCACCAGCAGAGATACCACTCCCGGAAACACCATATATTTT
-,-,TRBJ1-1,TRBV15,CATSRDKTGTEAFF,TGTGCCACCAGCAGAGATAAAACGGGCACTGAAGCTTTCTTT
TRBD1,-,TRBJ2-7,TRBV5-4,CASSTDRGMPQYF,TGTGCCAGCAGCACGGACAGGGGGATGCCGCAGTACTTC
TRBD1,-,TRBJ2-1,TRBV25-1,CASRGQDRNEQFF,TGTGCCAGCAGGGGACAGGACAGGAATGAGCAGTTCTTC
TRBD1,-,TRBJ2-1,TRBV10-1,CASSRDSSYNEQFF,TGCGCCAGCAGCCGGGACAGCTCCTACAATGAGCAGTTCTTC
-,once,TRBJ2-7,TRBV5-4,CASSLDLGTYEQYF,TGTGCCAGCAGCTTGGATTTGGGCACCTACGAGCAGTACTTC
-,-,TRBJ1-3,TRBV19,CASSIYRTSGNTIYF,TGTGCCAGTAGTATCTACCGCACCTCTGGAAACACCATATATTTT
TRBD2,-,TRBJ2-4,TRBV29-1,CSVENGGWNIQYF,TGCAGCGTTGAAAACGGGGGGTGGAACATTCAGTACTTC
TRBD1,-,TRBJ2-6,TRBV5-1,CASSLEGQGAGGSGANVLTF,TGCGCCAGCAGCTTGGAAGGACAGGGGGCCGGCGGGTCTGGGGCCAACGTCCTGACTTTC
-,-,TRBJ1-1,TRBV9,CASSVAGRLGANTEAFF,TGTGCCAGCAGCGTAGCTGGACGACTGGGGGCAAACACTGAAGCTTTCTTT
-,once,TRBJ2-3,TRBV19,CASTLGQRATDTQYF,TGTGCCAGTACCCTAGGTCAGCGGGCCACAGATACGCAGTATTTT
-,-,TRBJ1-1,TRBV19,CASSKGLGEAFF,TGTGCCAGTAGTAAGGGACTTGGTGAAGCTTTCTTT
-,-,TRBJ2-7,TRBV11-2,CASSLVDWTQGIEQYF,TGTGCCAGCAGCTTAGTAGACTGGACCCAGGGTATCGAGCAGTACTTC
-,few,TRBJ2-7,TRBV2,CASSGDTSSYEQYF,TGTGCCAGCAGTGGGGACACGAGCTCCTACGAGCAGTACTTC
-,few,TRBJ2-7,TRBV6-1,CASSEAPSGAGYYEQYF,TGTGCCAGCAGTGAAGCGCCCTCGGGAGCCGGCTACTACGAGCAGTACTTC
-,-,TRBJ1-1,TRBV2,CAGGGRLRGTEAFF,TGTGCCGGCGGAGGGAGGCTAAGAGGTACTGAAGCTTTCTTT
-,-,TRBJ1-5,TRBV19,CASRLLSGRRHQPQHF,TGTGCCAGTAGGCTTCTGTCGGGGAGAAGGCATCAGCCCCAGCATTTT
-,once,TRBJ2-5,TRBV6-1,CASSDGGFEETQYF,TGTGCCAGCAGTGACGGCGGATTTGAGGAGACCCAGTACTTC
-,-,TRBJ2-1,TRBV29-1,CSVASSRNEQFF,TGCAGCGTTGCGTCTAGCCGCAATGAGCAGTTCTTC
TRBD1,-,TRBJ2-7,TRBV11-2,CASSFGTAYEQYF,TGTGCCAGCAGCTTTGGGACAGCCTACGAGCAGTACTTC
TRBD1,-,TRBJ2-1,TRBV18,CASSLGQGTWNEQFF,TGTGCCAGCTCACTTGGACAGGGTACTTGGAATGAGCAGTTCTTC
-,-,TRBJ2-3,TRBV10-3,CAISPDQRITDTQYF,TGTGCCATAAGCCCCGACCAGCGGATAACAGATACGCAGTATTTT
TRBD2,-,TRBJ2-7,TRBV7-9,CASSRGTSGNSYEQYF,TGTGCCAGCAGTCGAGGGACTAGCGGGAACTCCTACGAGCAGTACTTC
-,-,TRBJ1-1,TRBV5-5,CASSLGGPNTEAFF,TGTGCCAGCAGCTTGGGAGGGCCGAACACTGAAGCTTTCTTT
TRBD1,-,TRBJ2-5,TRBV6-5,CASSYQGQGLETQYF,TGTGCCAGCAGTTACCAAGGACAGGGGTTGGAGACCCAGTACTTC
TRBD2,-,TRBJ2-7,TRBV30,CAWSPPGGSEQYF,TGTGCCTGGAGCCCCCCCGGGGGGAGCGAGCAGTACTTC
-,-,TRBJ2-5,TRBV5-5,CASSANRVGAEETQYF,TGTGCCAGCAGCGCGAACAGGGTTGGGGCTGAGGAGACCCAGTACTTC
-,once,TRBJ1-1,TRBV28,CASLEGRNTEAFF,TGTGCCAGTTTGGAGGGGCGGAACACTGAAGCTTTCTTT
-,-,TRBJ2-7,TRBV28,CASSLSAAKYEQYF,TGTGCCAGCAGTTTATCGGCGGCGAAATACGAGCAGTACTTC